Each of the 10 T cell receptor beta chains below was sequenced from the same sample in a study of T-cell memory formation after mild COVID-19. TCRdb analysed the 5' RACE reads with MiXCR anew, one entry per CDR3 protein. The sample carries 200,000 to 250,000 distinct CDR3 sequences, 15% to 17% recorded once. What was sequenced was PBMCs or a T cell subset sorted from them (not recorded which). These receptors were taken from an adult woman who had mild COVID-19 (a few samples of this study predate the infection). Cell type and time point are not known.

This clonotype has a handful of counts. The chain joins TRBV29-1 to TRBJ2-1; D possibly corresponds to TRBD1 (8 bases). Germline-derived CDR1 and CDR2 are SQVTM and ANQGSEA. CDR3 length equals 14 residues. Trimming pared 8 bases from V and 7 bases from J, leaving 21 bases between. CDR3 nucleotides: TGCAGCTTAAGGACAGGGACTATTGTAAATGAGCAGTTCTTC. Amino acids: CSLRTGTIVNEQFF.

This clonotype was found a few times. The chain recombines TRBV7-2 with TRBJ2-1, with 8 bases fitting TRBD2. CDR3 length equals 16 residues. V was clipped by 2 bases and J by 8 bases; unmatched bases: 11. Germline CDR1 and CDR2: SGHTA and FQGNSA. CDR3 sequence (DNA): TGTGCCAGCAGCTTAAGTTTGGTAGCGGGATCTCATGAGCAGTTCTTC. Amino acid sequence: CASSLSLVAGSHEQFF.

The table lists this clonotype with a few counts. The gene calls are TRBV11-2 and TRBJ1-1; possibly TRBD1 for D (5 bases). V lost 6 bases and J 5 bases, leaving 19 bases between the germline ends. The CDR3 loop spans 15 amino acids. Germline values: CDR1 SGHAT, CDR2 FQNNGV. The CDR3 DNA sequence: TGTGCCAGCAGTTCCCAGGTGGGGGGGAAAACTGAAGCTTTCTTT. Its translation: CASSSQVGGKTEAFF.

The chain uses TRBV15 and TRBJ2-6; possibly TRBD2 for D (6 bases). The germline CDR1 and CDR2 sequences are LNHNV and YYDKDF (reference sequence). V lost 3 bases to trimming and J lost 0 bases, with 15 bases between them. CDR3 length: 18 residues. The CDR3 DNA is TGTGCCACCAGCAGCGGGAGATGGGGAGTCTCTGGGGCCAACGTCCTGACTTTC. It codes for CATSSGRWGVSGANVLTF. The whole variable domain, filled in from reference TRBV15 and TRBJ2-6, reads DAMVIQNPRYQVTQFGKPVTLSCSQTLNHNVMYWYQQKSSQAPKLLFHYYDKDFNNEADTPDNFQSRRPNTSFCFLDIRSPGLGDTAMYLCATSSGRWGVSGANVLTFGAGSRLTVL.

This clonotype was seen repeatedly, ten times or more. This rearrangement joins TRBV20-1 to TRBJ2-3; 14 nucleotides agree with TRBD2. This CDR3 region has 15 residues. Trimming took 5 bases from V and 5 from J; bases not matched to a gene: 6. CDR1 DFQATT and CDR2 SNEGSKA come from the germline V gene (reference sequence). CDR3 DNA sequence: TGCAGTGCTTTGGGACTAGCGGGAGCGGGAGATACGCAGTATTTT. Protein product: CSALGLAGAGDTQYF.

This clonotype turned up a few times. This chain uses TRBV18 with TRBJ2-1; possible D gene TRBD1, 6 bases. CDR1 and CDR2 (germline): KGHSH, LQKENI. This CDR3 has 16 residues. Trimming pared 0 bases from V and 4 bases from J, leaving 13 bases between. DNA of the CDR3: TGTGCCAGCTCACCACCCAGGGGCCTTCATTACAATGAGCAGTTCTTC. Translation: CASSPPRGLHYNEQFF.

The sample holds one count of this clonotype. The rearrangement uses TRBV18 and TRBJ2-2; TRBD2 matches 13 bases. With 8 bases clipped from V and 0 bases from J, the junction kept 9 bases outside the gene matches. The germline V gene has CDR1 KGHSH and CDR2 LQKENI. The CDR3 has 18 residues. DNA for the CDR3: TGTGCCAGCACAACGGGACTAGCGGGGAGACCGAACACCGGGGAGCTGTTTTTT. Protein sequence: CASTTGLAGRPNTGELFF.

The V and J genes are TRBV6-5 and TRBJ2-7; 11 bases are shared with TRBD1. This CDR3 contains 13 residues. From germline, CDR1 is MNHEY and CDR2 SVGAGI. Trimming removed 4 bases from V and 6 bases from J; junction bases left unmatched: 2. The DNA for the CDR3 is TGTGCCAGCAGTTGGGGGACAGGGGGCGAGCAGTACTTC. As protein: CASSWGTGGEQYF.

The chain recombines TRBV12-3 or TRBV12-4 with TRBJ2-7; 10 positions agree with TRBD1. Germline trimming cut 6 bases from V and 2 bases from J; bases unmatched to any gene: 4. This CDR3 has 14 residues. The DNA of the CDR3 is TGTGCCAGCAGCACCGGGACAGGGGCCTACGAGCAGTACTTC. It codes for CASSTGTGAYEQYF.

This clonotype was recorded at least ten times. The rearrangement links TRBV20-1 to TRBJ2-5; D is unclear. Germline loops: CDR1 DFQATT, CDR2 SNEGSKA (reference sequence). The CDR3 covers 13 residues. V lost 5 bases and J 5 bases, leaving 15 bases between the germline ends. The DNA for the CDR3 is TGCAGTGCTTCTATGGTGGGGAAGGAGACCCAGTACTTC. It translates to CSASMVGKETQYF.